This T cell receptor (beta chain) appears in the sequencing data of a study of cytomegalovirus exposure and HLA in healthy donors. This clone showed up just a few times. Its antigen is unidentified. The V gene end was trimmed by 6 bases and the J gene end by 4 bases; junction bases not matched to a gene: 9. The germline V gene has CDR1 MNHNS and CDR2 SASEGT. The CDR3 is 15 amino acids. Study findings and constraints: What TCR beta sequences reportedly achieved was accurate prediction of HLA-A and HLA-B alleles in most subjects. Reports indicated that the classifier achieved high specificity and sensitivity in diagnosing cytomegalovirus status.

The study ran its PCR with 60 Vbeta and 13 Jbeta primers. Sequencing was performed with immunoSEQ multiplex PCR; in TCRdb, only in-frame clones are kept and a portion is missing. The data contain roughly 200,000 clones, about 9% of them seen just once; the ten biggest clones take up 1% to 1.5%. Source material: PBMCs. The sequence derives from a woman under 40 in good health and CMV-seropositive. The chain employs TRBV6-1 and TRBJ1-3; 7 bases agree with TRBD1. CDR3 DNA sequence: TGTGCCAGCAGCGGACAGGCAGTTGGAGGAAACACCATATATTTT. Protein product: CASSGQAVGGNTIYF.